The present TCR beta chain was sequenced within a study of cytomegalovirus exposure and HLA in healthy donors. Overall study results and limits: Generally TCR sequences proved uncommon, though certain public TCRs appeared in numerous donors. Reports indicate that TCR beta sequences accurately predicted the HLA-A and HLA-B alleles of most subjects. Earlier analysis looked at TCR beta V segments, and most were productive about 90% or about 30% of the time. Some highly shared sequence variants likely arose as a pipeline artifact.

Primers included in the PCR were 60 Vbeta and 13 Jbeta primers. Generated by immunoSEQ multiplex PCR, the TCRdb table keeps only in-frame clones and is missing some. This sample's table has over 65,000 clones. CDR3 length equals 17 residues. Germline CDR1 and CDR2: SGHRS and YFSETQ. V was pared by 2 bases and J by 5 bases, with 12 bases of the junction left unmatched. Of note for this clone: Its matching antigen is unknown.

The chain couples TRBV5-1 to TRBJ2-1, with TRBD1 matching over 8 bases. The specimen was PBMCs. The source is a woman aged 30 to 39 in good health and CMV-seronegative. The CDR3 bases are TGCGCCAGCAGCTTAACGACAGGGGTTAGCGCCGACAATGAGCAGTTCTTC. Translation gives CASSLTTGVSADNEQFF.